The 15 T cell receptor beta chains below come from one sample, sequenced in a study of cytomegalovirus exposure and HLA in healthy donors (TCRdb year 2017). Receptor libraries were prepared by the immunoSEQ multiplex PCR assay. A mixture of 60 forward primers for TCR Vbeta segments and 13 reverse primers for TCR Jbeta segments was used in the multiplex PCR. TCRdb limited this immuneACCESS table to in-frame rearrangements with V and J called. A share of clones is missing; checked studies link under half to unresolved V genes, and the rest is unexplained. Within this sample are fewer than 95,000 clones, with around 84% of them counted one time only. Roughly 2% of the sample goes to the ten largest clones. What was sequenced was PBMCs. Receptors were obtained from a man between 18 and 35 years old in good health and CMV-seronegative.

This sequence joins TRBV19 and TRBJ2-7; the match to TRBD2 covers 11 bases. CDR1 and CDR2 (germline): LNHDA, SQIVND (reference sequence). V shed 3 bases, J shed 6 bases, and the junction held 4 bases outside the gene matches. The CDR3 is 14 residues long. The CDR3 bases are TGTGCCAGTAGTATCCAAACTAGCGGGGGCGAGCAGTACTTC. Its translation: CASSIQTSGGEQYF.

This clone was seen only once. The rearrangement links TRBV18 to TRBJ2-5; 14 bases line up with TRBD2. The CDR3 loop spans 19 amino acids. Per germline, CDR1 KGHSH and CDR2 LQKENI. After removal of 3 bases from V and 3 bases from J, the junction contained 12 bases not matched to a gene. CDR3 DNA: TGTGCCAGCTCACCGTGGACTAGCGGGGGGACTCGACTAAAAGAGACCCAGTACTTC. Translating it yields CASSPWTSGGTRLKETQYF.

As regards this clone: The DNA is omitted, as the CDR3 cannot be located on it reliably, and the CDR3 follows TCRdb's listing. V and J are TRBV29-1 and TRBJ1-1; TRBD1 reflects the table's D call only, with no check against the DNA. The CDR3 region is 20 residues in length, termini included. CDR1 and CDR2 (germline): SQVTM, ANQGSEA. Here the CDR3 reads CSSGLIYETPNVRPTLKLSF.

CDR3 in amino acids: CASSQGQSSGNTIYF. The CDR3 region has the DNA TGTGCCAGCTCCCAGGGACAAAGCTCTGGAAACACCATATATTTT. This rearrangement joins TRBV18 to TRBJ1-3, with D possibly TRBD1 on 6 matching bases. The CDR3 has 15 residues. Germline CDR1 KGHSH, CDR2 LQKENI. Trimming took off 6 bases at V and 0 bases at J, with 12 bases between the two ends.

The rearrangement uses TRBV10-3 and TRBJ2-7, with TRBD2 matching 9 bases. The germline V gene encodes CDR1 ENHRY and CDR2 SYGVKD. The CDR3 runs to 14 residues. With 10 bases clipped from V and 6 bases from J, the junction kept 13 bases outside the gene matches. The CDR3 DNA sequence: TGTGCCAGCAGGGCGCGGGGGGGCCTTGGCGAGCAGTACTTC. Protein: CASRARGGLGEQYF.

This clone was detected a few times. This chain joins TRBV6-5 and TRBJ2-1, with TRBD2 matching over 11 bases. Germline-derived CDR1 and CDR2 are MNHEY and SVGAGI. The CDR3 loop spans 16 amino acids. The V and J ends lost 4 bases and 6 bases, in that order; junction bases with no gene match: 8. In nucleotides, the CDR3 is TGTGCCAGCAGTTTTTCTGGGACTAGCGGTCCCAATGAGCAGTTCTTC. Translating gives CASSFSGTSGPNEQFF.

V is TRBV4-2 and J is TRBJ2-5; 8 nucleotides agree with TRBD2. CDR1 and CDR2 from the germline V gene are LGHNA and YNFKEQ. This CDR3 comprises 14 residues. J was trimmed by 3 bases and V by 5 bases; bases with no gene match: 5. This chain's CDR3 is CASSAELAEETQYF. CDR3 in DNA: TGTGCCAGCAGCGCCGAACTAGCGGAAGAGACCCAGTACTTC.

The rearrangement joins TRBV4-2 to TRBJ2-7; 9 bases are shared with TRBD1. V lost 0 bases, J lost 4 bases, and 7 bases stayed unmatched. This CDR3 region has 16 residues. The germline gives CDR1 LGHNA, CDR2 YNFKEQ. CDR3 in amino acids: CASSQDEQGATYEQYF. In DNA form, the CDR3 reads TGTGCCAGCAGCCAAGATGAACAGGGGGCGACATACGAGCAGTACTTC.

J is TRBJ1-5 and V is TRBV29-1; D is uncertain. This CDR3 comprises 14 residues. The germline V gene has CDR1 SQVTM and CDR2 ANQGSEA. Trimming left V 5 bases short and J 0 bases short, with 11 bases between. The CDR3 bases are TGCAGCGTTTGGGGAGGGTATAGCAATCAGCCCCAGCATTTT. Protein product: CSVWGGYSNQPQHF.

CDR3 amino acids: CASSERLLSGYTF. The CDR3 DNA reads TGTGCCAGCAGTGAACGACTACTTTCTGGCTACACCTTC. The chain employs TRBV2 and TRBJ1-2; D remains ambiguous. The CDR3 runs to 13 residues. Germline-derived CDR1 and CDR2 are SNHLY and FYNNEI. Trimming removed 2 bases from V and 7 bases from J, with 11 bases in between.

CDR3 region: CASSLRGRPYF. CDR3 sequence (DNA): TGTGCCAGCAGCTTAAGAGGGAGACCGTACTTC. This chain connects TRBV7-2 to TRBJ2-7; a possible D gene is TRBD2 (5 bases). Trimming left V 2 bases short and J 12 bases short, with 11 bases between. The CDR3 totals 11 residues. The V gene's germline CDR1 is SGHTA and CDR2 FQGNSA.

The genes are TRBV6-6 and TRBJ1-4; no firm D call. V was shortened by 2 bases and J by 3 bases, with 10 bases between the two germline ends. The CDR3 spans 15 residues. Germline lookup yields CDR1 MNHNY and CDR2 SVGAGI (reference sequence). CDR3: CASSYGGAANEKLFF. The CDR3 DNA sequence: TGTGCCAGCAGTTACGGAGGTGCGGCTAATGAAAAACTGTTTTTT.

This clone occurred once. The genes are TRBV2 and TRBJ1-2; TRBD1 might be the D (6 bases). The CDR3 runs to 15 residues. Germline V gene sequence: CDR1 SNHLY, CDR2 FYNNEI. V was trimmed by 5 bases and J by 4 bases, leaving 17 bases between them. In DNA form, the CDR3 reads TGTGCCAGCAGTCCCGGGGGGGCTCAGGGCTATGGCTACACCTTC. Residues: CASSPGGAQGYGYTF.

The chain employs TRBV12-5 and TRBJ2-3; possible D gene TRBD1, 5 bases. The CDR3 is 13 residues long. CDR1 and CDR2 (germline): LGHNT, FRNRAP. V was cut by 9 bases and J by 5 bases, with 15 bases left in between. In nucleotides, the CDR3 is TGTGCTAGGGGGCGGTACACGGGAGATACGCAGTATTTT. As protein: CARGRYTGDTQYF. The variable domain in full, completed from reference TRBV12-5 and TRBJ2-3, reads DARVTQTPRHKVTEMGQEVTMRCQPILGHNTVFWYRQTMMQGLELLAYFRNRAPLDDSGMPKDRFSAEMPDATLATLKIQPSEPRDSAVYFCARGRYTGDTQYFGPGTRLTVL.

V and J are TRBV12-5 and TRBJ1-1; 9 positions agree with TRBD1. This CDR3 contains 23 residues. The V gene end was trimmed by 0 bases and the J gene end by 0 bases; junction bases not matched to a gene: 23. In germline, CDR1 is LGHNT, CDR2 FRNRAP. CDR3 in DNA: TGTGCTAGTGGTTTGGTACTAGTCCCCAGCGTATCGGGACAGGGAGGTGTGAACACTGAAGCTTTCTTT. Its protein is CASGLVLVPSVSGQGGVNTEAFF.